Shown below are 32 T cell receptor beta chains from a single sample sequenced in a study of shared clonotypes between healthy human individuals. In the naive CD8 group, cells lacked CD45RO and were positively selected for CCR7, so terminally differentiated effector memory CD45RA+ cells were left out. The data were produced by immunoSEQ multiplex PCR, yet TCRdb's version contains in-frame clones alone and is incomplete. The profile covers around 2,000,000 clones, with about 93% appearing a single time and 1.5% to 2% taken by the ten largest. Source material: naive CD8+ T cells from PBMCs. These receptors all come from a man aged 18 to 30 in good health. Some clones in this sample may be carry-over from other donors' samples.

The CDR3 spells CASSYSRGGSEQFF. The CDR3, as DNA: TGTGCCAGCAGTTACTCGCGAGGGGGCTCTGAGCAGTTCTTC. The chain links TRBV6-6 to TRBJ2-1, with 7 bases identical to TRBD1. The CDR3 totals 14 residues. The germline gives CDR1 MNHNY, CDR2 SVGAGI (reference sequence). V shed 0 bases and J 9 bases; nucleotides not matched to a gene: 5.

This clone was detected only a few times. This chain links TRBV5-1 with TRBJ2-7, with TRBD1 matching over 9 bases. CDR3 length: 13 amino acids. V lost 3 bases to trimming and J lost 6 bases; unmatched junction nucleotides: 4. Germline V gives CDR1 SGHRS, CDR2 YFSETQ. The CDR3 DNA is TGCGCCAGCAGCTGGGGACAGGGAGGCGAGCAGTACTTC. Its translation: CASSWGQGGEQYF.

In DNA, the CDR3 is TGTGCCAGCAGCCACGGGGTCTACGAGCAGTACTTC. It yields the protein CASSHGVYEQYF. V usage is TRBV6-5 and J usage is TRBJ2-7; tentatively, D is TRBD2 (5 bases). The CDR3 is 12 residues long. Trimming removed 6 bases at V and 3 bases at J, with 9 bases between. Germline-derived CDR1 and CDR2 are MNHEY and SVGAGI.

The chain carries TRBV5-6 and TRBJ2-7; TRBD1 or TRBD2 may be the D gene (6 bases each). This CDR3 comprises 14 residues. Per the germline V gene, CDR1 is SGHDT and CDR2 is YYEEEE. V gave up 4 bases and J gave up 5 bases, with 16 bases separating them. CDR3 residues: CASSPAGGFDEQYF. In DNA form, the CDR3 reads TGTGCCAGCAGCCCCGCCGGGGGCTTCGACGAGCAGTACTTC.

This clone has just a few counts. The rearrangement uses TRBV29-1 and TRBJ1-1; a weak D match, TRBD1 (5 bases). Germline V gene data show CDR1 as SQVTM and CDR2 as ANQGSEA. The length of the CDR3 is 10 residues. The V gene lost 7 bases and the J gene lost 7 bases, with 10 bases spanning the gap. CDR3 in amino acids: CSANRNEAFF. As DNA, the CDR3 is TGCAGCGCAAACAGGAATGAAGCTTTCTTT.

The chain joins TRBV28 to TRBJ1-5; D is uncertain. The germline CDR1 and CDR2 sequences are MDHEN and SYDVKM. Trimming cost V 7 bases and J 5 bases, with 24 bases left between them. The length of the CDR3 is 17 residues. CDR3 sequence (DNA): TGTGCCAGCACCCTAAGGCTGGGCACACCCGGGGATCAGCCCCAGCATTTT. This codes for CASTLRLGTPGDQPQHF.

The count of this clone is one. The J gene is TRBJ1-2, the V gene TRBV5-4; D possibly corresponds to TRBD1 (5 bases). Trimming stripped 0 bases from V and 7 bases from J, with 16 bases between. The germline V gene encodes CDR1 SGHNT and CDR2 YYREEE (reference sequence). This CDR3 contains 15 residues. The CDR3 DNA reads as TGTGCCAGCAGCTTGGGGGGGTTTCCGACATCTGGCTACACCTTC. This translates into CASSLGGFPTSGYTF.

On this clone itself: Other DNA sequences in the same sample also yield this CDR3. The rearrangement joins TRBV9 to TRBJ2-3; a weak D match, TRBD2 (7 bases). Germline CDR1 SGDLS, CDR2 YYNGEE. Deletions cut 0 bases from V and 3 bases from J, with 11 bases between. The CDR3 spans 15 residues. CDR3 sequence reads: CASSVEGGRTDTQYF. In nucleotides, the CDR3 is TGTGCCAGCAGCGTAGAGGGGGGGAGAACAGATACGCAGTATTTT.

This clone was seen once. V is TRBV11-2 and J is TRBJ1-2; D is possibly TRBD1 (6 bases). Trimming removed 8 bases at V and 4 bases at J, with 17 bases between. CDR1 and CDR2 from the germline V gene are SGHAT and FQNNGV. The CDR3 runs 14 residues. The CDR3 region is CASEGGGFPYGYTF. The DNA of the CDR3 is TGTGCCAGCGAGGGGGGCGGGTTCCCCTATGGCTACACCTTC. The entire variable domain, with the rest obtained from reference TRBV11-2 and TRBJ1-2, is as follows: EAGVAQSPRYKIIEKRQSVAFWCNPISGHATLYWYQQILGQGPKLLIQFQNNGVVDDSQLPKDRFSAERLKGVDSTLKIQPAKLEDSAVYLCASEGGGFPYGYTFGSGTRLTVV.

This chain uses TRBV28 with TRBJ2-4; 10 bases are a match to TRBD1. CDR1 is MDHEN, CDR2 SYDVKM, per germline. The ends lost 2 bases at V and 3 bases at J; junction bases unmatched: 7. CDR3 size: 17 residues. CDR3 coding DNA: TGTGCCAGCAGTTTAGACGGGACAGGGGTTGGCAAAAACATTCAGTACTTC. Protein product: CASSLDGTGVGKNIQYF.

The rearrangement uses TRBV7-9 and TRBJ2-7, with 8 bases matching TRBD2. J lost 3 bases, V lost 2 bases, and 9 bases had no gene match. The CDR3 is 16 residues long. Germline CDR1 and CDR2: SEHNR and FQNEAQ (reference sequence). CDR3 DNA: TGTGCCAGCAGCTTATTGGGAGCGGGAGAAGGCTACGAGCAGTACTTC. The encoded protein is CASSLLGAGEGYEQYF.

The gene calls are TRBV9 and TRBJ2-7; maybe TRBD2 (5 bases). Trimming took off 2 bases at V and 6 bases at J, with 18 bases between the two ends. CDR1 SGDLS and CDR2 YYNGEE come from the germline V gene. The CDR3 covers 15 residues. CDR3 loop: CASSVGRAPGVEQYF. The DNA for the CDR3 is TGTGCCAGCAGCGTCGGACGCGCCCCCGGGGTCGAGCAGTACTTC.

The V and J genes are TRBV28 and TRBJ2-5; 9 bases are shared with TRBD2. The CDR3 is 16 residues long. V dropped 3 bases and J dropped 5; count of bases not matched to a gene: 10. Germline V gives CDR1 MDHEN, CDR2 SYDVKM. The DNA for the CDR3 is TGTGCCAGCAGTTTTCCTAGCGGGACCTCGCGGGAGACCCAGTACTTC. Its protein product is CASSFPSGTSRETQYF.

This clone was detected only a few times. This chain uses TRBV4-1 with TRBJ1-1; D perhaps matches TRBD1 (6 bases). V lost 0 bases and J lost 3, with 11 bases in between. CDR3 size: 15 residues. Germline V lookup: CDR1 MGHRA, CDR2 YSYEKL. The CDR3 loop is CASSQDGRGYTEAFF. The CDR3 DNA reads TGCGCCAGCAGCCAAGATGGAAGGGGGTACACTGAAGCTTTCTTT.

CDR3 coding DNA: TGTGCCAGCATCTCCGGACTAGCCGGCACAGATACGCAGTATTTT. Protein product: CASISGLAGTDTQYF. The chain recombines TRBV2 with TRBJ2-3; 8 bases are a match to TRBD2. V dropped 7 bases and J dropped 1; count of bases not matched to a gene: 7. The CDR3 is 15 amino acids. Germline CDR1 reads SNHLY; CDR2 reads FYNNEI.

The V call is TRBV28, the J call TRBJ2-7; no definite D call. The CDR3 spans 12 residues. The germline V and J ends were trimmed by 10 bases and 4 bases, with 14 bases remaining between them. Germline-derived CDR1 and CDR2 are MDHEN and SYDVKM. The CDR3 reads CATPTILYEQYF. CDR3 bases: TGTGCCACCCCGACAATCTTGTACGAGCAGTACTTC.

The V call is TRBV6-5, the J call TRBJ1-1; no firm D call. Trimming pared 2 bases from V and 1 base from J, leaving 8 bases between. This CDR3 is 14 amino acids long. Germline loops: CDR1 MNHEY, CDR2 SVGAGI. The CDR3 DNA follows: TGTGCCAGCAGTTACAAGGGCGAGAACACTGAAGCTTTCTTT. It specifies CASSYKGENTEAFF.

This chain joins TRBV2 and TRBJ2-3, with 7 bases identical to TRBD2. This CDR3 is 17 amino acids long. Looked up from germline, CDR1 is SNHLY and CDR2 is FYNNEI. With 3 bases clipped from V and 10 bases from J, the junction kept 19 bases outside the gene matches. The chain's CDR3 is CASSDEPAEPGGVAQYF. CDR3 bases: TGTGCCAGCAGTGATGAGCCCGCCGAACCGGGGGGAGTAGCGCAGTATTTT.

This chain uses TRBV19 with TRBJ2-7; 11 bases match TRBD1. The V and J ends lost 8 bases and 2 bases, in that order; junction bases with no gene match: 11. CDR1 LNHDA and CDR2 SQIVND come from the germline V gene (reference sequence). The CDR3 extends over 16 amino acids. Written as DNA, the CDR3 is TGTGCCAGTTCAGCCTCGGGACAGGGGGGGGCCTACGAGCAGTACTTC. Its translation is CASSASGQGGAYEQYF. The entire variable domain, with the rest obtained from reference TRBV19 and TRBJ2-7, is as follows: DGGITQSPKYLFRKEGQNVTLSCEQNLNHDAMYWYRQDPGQGLRLIYYSQIVNDFQKGDIAEGYSVSREKKESFPLTVTSAQKNPTAFYLCASSASGQGGAYEQYFGPGTRLTVT.

This clone was counted a few times. One end of the junction fails to match germline, which may point to a read error. The rearrangement links TRBV27 to TRBJ1-1; D uncertain. The CDR3 totals 12 residues. The germline V gene has CDR1 MNHEY and CDR2 SMNVEV (reference sequence). The CDR3 loop is CASSLSGERFLF. In DNA, the CDR3 is TGTGCCAGCAGTTTATCTGGGGAGCGGTTCCTGTTT.

The chain employs TRBV5-4 and TRBJ2-1; the match to TRBD2 covers 14 bases. Trimming cost V 4 bases and J 1 base; bases outside gene matches: 4. The CDR3 has 17 residues. Germline lookup yields CDR1 SGHNT and CDR2 YYREEE (reference sequence). The CDR3 sequence is CASSPTSGRESYNEQFF. CDR3 nucleotides: TGTGCCAGCAGCCCGACTAGCGGGAGGGAATCCTACAATGAGCAGTTCTTC.

The chain joins TRBV15 to TRBJ2-2, with a tentative D call TRBD2 (6 bases). CDR3 length: 14 amino acids. Germline CDR1 is LNHNV and CDR2 is YYDKDF (reference sequence). The V end lost 11 bases, the J end lost 3 bases, and 16 bases lay between the germline ends. In nucleotides, the CDR3 is TGTGCCGCATCGACGGGAGAGGACACCGGGGAGCTGTTTTTT. Protein: CAASTGEDTGELFF.

The chain couples TRBV27 to TRBJ1-2; 7 bases agree with TRBD1. V gave up 6 bases and J gave up 3 bases; unmatched junction bases: 4. The CDR3 spans 13 residues. CDR1 is MNHEY and CDR2 is SMNVEV in the germline V gene (reference sequence). The CDR3 sequence is CASRGDSYYGYTF. The DNA of the CDR3 is TGTGCCAGCAGGGGGGACAGTTACTATGGCTACACCTTC.

This clone was seen a single time. The chain carries TRBV21-1 and TRBJ2-7; TRBD2 is taken as the D call from the table, unchecked against the DNA. TRBV21-1 is reported as a pseudogene. This CDR3 region has 14 residues. The CDR3 loop reads CASTPLTSCHEQYF. The CDR3 DNA reads TGTGCCAGCACCCCCCTGACTAGCTGCCACGAGCAGTACTTC.

This sequence joins TRBV10-3 and TRBJ1-5, with D maybe TRBD1 (5 bases). Deletions cut 5 bases from V and 4 bases from J, with 15 bases between. The CDR3 contains 15 residues. CDR1 is ENHRY, CDR2 SYGVKD, per germline. The CDR3 nucleotides are TGTGCCATCAGTCCCCAGGGTAGGGGTAATCAGCCCCAGCATTTT. It translates to CAISPQGRGNQPQHF.

Only a few counts were recorded for this clone. The chain uses TRBV9 and TRBJ2-4, with D perhaps matching TRBD1 (5 bases). The CDR3 totals 13 residues. V lost 4 bases and J 10 bases, leaving 15 bases between the germline ends. Germline CDR1 is SGDLS and CDR2 is YYNGEE. Here the CDR3 reads CASSPSRVAIQYF. The CDR3, as DNA: TGTGCCAGCAGCCCCAGCAGGGTTGCGATTCAGTACTTC.

The chain employs TRBV28 and TRBJ2-5, with D maybe TRBD2 (6 bases). This CDR3 comprises 14 residues. Trimming removed 6 bases at V and 2 bases at J, with 13 bases between. In germline, CDR1 is MDHEN, CDR2 SYDVKM. Written as DNA, the CDR3 is TGTGCCAGCAGCCATAAGGCGGGACAAGAGACCCAGTACTTC. Translating gives CASSHKAGQETQYF.

This chain connects TRBV9 to TRBJ2-7; D might be TRBD2 (5 bases). This CDR3 contains 16 residues. V lost 0 bases and J lost 2, with 15 bases in between. Germline-derived CDR1 and CDR2 are SGDLS and YYNGEE. For the CDR3, the DNA is TGTGCCAGCAGCGTAGGTTTATCGGGGTCTACCTACGAGCAGTACTTC. It translates to CASSVGLSGSTYEQYF.

The chain has TRBV14 and TRBJ2-7; 7 nucleotides align to TRBD1. With 0 bases clipped from V and 4 bases from J, the junction kept 9 bases outside the gene matches. Germline loops: CDR1 SGHDN, CDR2 FVKESK. The CDR3 totals 16 residues. The CDR3 protein is CASSQESLGQRYEQYF. In DNA, the CDR3 is TGTGCCAGCAGCCAAGAGTCGTTGGGACAGAGATACGAGCAGTACTTC. The whole variable domain, filled in from reference TRBV14 and TRBJ2-7, reads EAGVTQFPSHSVIEKGQTVTLRCDPISGHDNLYWYRRVMGKEIKFLLHFVKESKQDESGMPNNRFLAERTGGTYSTLKVQPAELEDSGVYFCASSQESLGQRYEQYFGPGTRLTVT.

The chain links TRBV25-1 to TRBJ2-1; perhaps TRBD1 as D (5 bases). The CDR3 contains 16 residues. Per the germline V gene, CDR1 is MGHDK and CDR2 is SYGVNS. The V end lost 6 bases, the J end lost 3 bases, and 18 bases lay between the germline ends. The CDR3 nucleotides read TGTGCCAGCAGCAACAGTAGGGGAATTTACTACAATGAGCAGTTCTTC. Translating it yields CASSNSRGIYYNEQFF.

This chain joins TRBV7-3 and TRBJ1-1; D remains ambiguous. The V gene's germline CDR1 is SGHTA and CDR2 FQGTGA. The CDR3 totals 11 residues. The germline V and J ends were trimmed by 1 base and 12 bases, with 9 bases remaining between them. CDR3 protein: CASSLMGGPFF. Here the CDR3 DNA reads TGTGCCAGCAGCTTAATGGGTGGGCCTTTCTTT.

The chain recombines TRBV9 with TRBJ2-5; maybe TRBD2 (5 bases). V lost 4 bases and J 1 base, leaving 14 bases between the germline ends. Per the germline V gene, CDR1 is SGDLS and CDR2 is YYNGEE. The CDR3 is made up of 15 amino acids. The CDR3 DNA sequence: TGTGCCAGCAGCCCCACAGCGGCCCCCCAAGAGACCCAGTACTTC. Encoded protein: CASSPTAAPQETQYF.